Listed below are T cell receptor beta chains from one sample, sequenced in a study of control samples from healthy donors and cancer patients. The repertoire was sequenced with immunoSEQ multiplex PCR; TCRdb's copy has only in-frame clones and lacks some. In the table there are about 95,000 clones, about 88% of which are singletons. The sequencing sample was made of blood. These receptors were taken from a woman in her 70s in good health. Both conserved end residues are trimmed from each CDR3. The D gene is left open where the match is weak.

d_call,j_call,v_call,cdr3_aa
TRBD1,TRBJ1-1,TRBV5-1,ASSELTGEWNTEAF
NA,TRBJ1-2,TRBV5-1,ASSLGSGEGYT
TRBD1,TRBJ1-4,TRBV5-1,ASSLGQGASEKLF
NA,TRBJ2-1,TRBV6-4,ASSVTLSSYNEQF
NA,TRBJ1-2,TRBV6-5,ASSRKVTNYGYT
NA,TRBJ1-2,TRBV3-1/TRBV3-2,ASSEVLGWSGYT
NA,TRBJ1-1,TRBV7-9,ASTKGGAGTEAF
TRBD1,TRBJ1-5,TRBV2,ASSEVRGHQPQH
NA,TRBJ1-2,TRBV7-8,ASSRSLRNYGYT
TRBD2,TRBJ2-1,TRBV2,ASSVRRGGWF
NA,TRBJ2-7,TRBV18,ASSQAASYEQY
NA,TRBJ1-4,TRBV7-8,ASSLGGGQGEKLF
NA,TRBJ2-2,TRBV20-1,SASPGTYTGELF
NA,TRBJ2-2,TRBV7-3,ASSFLGGGTGELF
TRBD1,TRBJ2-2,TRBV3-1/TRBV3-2,ASSRTGGDLTGELF
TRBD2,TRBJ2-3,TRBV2,ASRGVTDTQY
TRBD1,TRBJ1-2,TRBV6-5,ASKGTVYGYT
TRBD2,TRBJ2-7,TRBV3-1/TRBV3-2,ASSQVPETSGFSYEQY
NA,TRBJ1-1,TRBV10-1,ASSDPQGAPF
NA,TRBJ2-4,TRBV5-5,ASSLGGPGRLAKNIQY
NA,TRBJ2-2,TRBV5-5,ASNPAGLPGELF
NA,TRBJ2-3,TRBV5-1,ASSLGGTHTTDTQY
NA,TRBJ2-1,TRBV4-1,ASSQVLGGNEQF
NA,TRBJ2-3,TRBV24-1,ATSDFADTQY
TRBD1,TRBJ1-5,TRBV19,ASGDRLRGSNQPQH
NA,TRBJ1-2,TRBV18,ASSPGPNYGYT
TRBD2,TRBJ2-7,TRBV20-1,SASSLTSGGTQIHEQY
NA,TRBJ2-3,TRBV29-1,SPKDNTDTQY
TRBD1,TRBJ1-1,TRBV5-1,ASSLGTGALNTEAF
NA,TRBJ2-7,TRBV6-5,ASSYLPGNSYEQY
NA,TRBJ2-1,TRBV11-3,ASSLGGASYNEQF
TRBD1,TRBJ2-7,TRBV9,ASSVAPDRVSEQY